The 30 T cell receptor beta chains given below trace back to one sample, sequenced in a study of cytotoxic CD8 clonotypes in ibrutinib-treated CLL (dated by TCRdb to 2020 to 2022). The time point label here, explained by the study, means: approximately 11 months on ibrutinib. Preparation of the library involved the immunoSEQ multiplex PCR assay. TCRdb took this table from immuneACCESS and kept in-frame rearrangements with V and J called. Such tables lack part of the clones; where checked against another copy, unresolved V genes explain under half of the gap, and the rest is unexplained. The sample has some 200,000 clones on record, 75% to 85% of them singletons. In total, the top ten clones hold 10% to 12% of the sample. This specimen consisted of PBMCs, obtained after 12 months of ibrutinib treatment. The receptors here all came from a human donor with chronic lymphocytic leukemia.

The CDR3 region is CASSQEAGGNQPQHF. As DNA, the CDR3 is TGTGCCAGCAGCCAAGAGGCCGGTGGCAATCAGCCCCAGCATTTT. The chain is built from TRBV4-2 and TRBJ1-5; no clear D gene. The V and J ends lost 0 bases and 2 bases respectively, with 8 bases between them. Germline V gene data show CDR1 as LGHNA and CDR2 as YNFKEQ. CDR3 length equals 15 residues.

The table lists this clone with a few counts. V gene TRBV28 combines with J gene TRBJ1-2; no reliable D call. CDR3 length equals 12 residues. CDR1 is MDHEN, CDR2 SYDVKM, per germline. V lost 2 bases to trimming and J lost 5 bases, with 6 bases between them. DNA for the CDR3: TGTGCCAGCAGTTTACGGCATTATGGCTACACCTTC. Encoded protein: CASSLRHYGYTF.

The CDR3 DNA sequence: TGTGCCAGCAGCTTGAGACAGAGCTACGAGCAGTACTTC. The encoded protein is CASSLRQSYEQYF. This chain joins TRBV13 and TRBJ2-7; D is possibly TRBD1 (5 bases). The germline gives CDR1 PRHDT, CDR2 FYEKMQ (reference sequence). The V end lost 3 bases, the J end lost 3 bases, and 9 bases lay between the germline ends. There are 13 residues in the CDR3.

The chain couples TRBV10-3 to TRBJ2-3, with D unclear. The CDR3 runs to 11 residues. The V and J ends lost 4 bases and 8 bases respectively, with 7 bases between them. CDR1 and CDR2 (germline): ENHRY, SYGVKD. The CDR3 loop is CAISGTGTQYF. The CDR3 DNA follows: TGTGCCATCAGTGGTACGGGTACGCAGTATTTT.

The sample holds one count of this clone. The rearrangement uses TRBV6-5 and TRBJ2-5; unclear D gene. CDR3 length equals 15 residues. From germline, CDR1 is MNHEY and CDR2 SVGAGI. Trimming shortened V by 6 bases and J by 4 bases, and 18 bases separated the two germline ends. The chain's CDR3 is CASSALGGRGETQYF. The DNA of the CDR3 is TGTGCCAGCAGCGCACTGGGTGGTCGTGGAGAGACCCAGTACTTC.

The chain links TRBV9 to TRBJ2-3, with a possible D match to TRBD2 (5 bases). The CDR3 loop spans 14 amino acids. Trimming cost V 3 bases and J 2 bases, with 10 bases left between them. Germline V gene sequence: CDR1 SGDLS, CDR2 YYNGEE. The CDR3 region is CASSAGGYTDTQYF. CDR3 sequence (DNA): TGTGCCAGCAGCGCCGGAGGCTACACAGATACGCAGTATTTT.

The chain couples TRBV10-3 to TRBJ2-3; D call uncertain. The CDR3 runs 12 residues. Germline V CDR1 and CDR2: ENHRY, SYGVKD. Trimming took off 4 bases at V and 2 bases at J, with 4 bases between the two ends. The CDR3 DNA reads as TGTGCCATCAGTGGCGACACAGATACGCAGTATTTT. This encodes CAISGDTDTQYF.

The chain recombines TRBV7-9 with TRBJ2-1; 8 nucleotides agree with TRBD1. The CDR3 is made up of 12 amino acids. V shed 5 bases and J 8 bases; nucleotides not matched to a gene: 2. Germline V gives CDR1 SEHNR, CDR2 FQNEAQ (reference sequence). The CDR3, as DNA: TGTGCCAGCAGCACGACAGGGGATGAGCAGTTCTTC. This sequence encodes CASSTTGDEQFF. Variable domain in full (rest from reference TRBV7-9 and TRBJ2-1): DTGVSQNPRHKITKRGQNVTFRCDPISEHNRLYWYRQTLGQGPEFLTYFQNEAQLEKSRLLSDRFSAERPKGSFSTLEIQRTEQGDSAMYLCASSTTGDEQFFGPGTRLTVL.

CDR3: CASSLGDTYEQYF. The CDR3 coding sequence is TGTGCCAGCAGCTTAGGTGATACCTACGAGCAGTACTTC. This chain uses TRBV7-9 with TRBJ2-7; D unclear. Germline lookup yields CDR1 SEHNR and CDR2 FQNEAQ (reference sequence). This CDR3 has 13 residues. V was pared by 1 base and J by 2 bases, with 6 bases between.

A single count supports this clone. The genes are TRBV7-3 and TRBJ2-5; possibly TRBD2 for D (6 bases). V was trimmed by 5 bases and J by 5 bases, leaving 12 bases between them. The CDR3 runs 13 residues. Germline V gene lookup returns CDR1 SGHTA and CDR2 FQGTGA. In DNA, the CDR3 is TGTGCCAGCAGCCAAGTCCGGGGGGAGACCCAGTACTTC. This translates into CASSQVRGETQYF.

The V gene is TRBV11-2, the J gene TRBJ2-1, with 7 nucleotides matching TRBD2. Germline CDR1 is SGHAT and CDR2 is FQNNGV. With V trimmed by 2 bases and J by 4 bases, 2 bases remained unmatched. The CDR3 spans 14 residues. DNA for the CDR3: TGTGCCAGCAGCTTAAGCGGGACTTACAATGAGCAGTTCTTC. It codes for CASSLSGTYNEQFF.

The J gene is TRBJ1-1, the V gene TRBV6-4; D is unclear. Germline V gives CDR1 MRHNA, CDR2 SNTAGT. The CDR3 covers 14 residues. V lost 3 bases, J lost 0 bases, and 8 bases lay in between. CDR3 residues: CASSEGGMNTEAFF. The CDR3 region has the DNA TGTGCCAGCAGTGAAGGCGGAATGAACACTGAAGCTTTCTTT.

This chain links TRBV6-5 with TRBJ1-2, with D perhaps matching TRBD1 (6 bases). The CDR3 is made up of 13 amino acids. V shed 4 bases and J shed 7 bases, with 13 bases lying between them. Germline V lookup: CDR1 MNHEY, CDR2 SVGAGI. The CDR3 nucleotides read TGTGCCAGCAGTTTAACAGGGTACGGTGGCTACACCTTC. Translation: CASSLTGYGGYTF.

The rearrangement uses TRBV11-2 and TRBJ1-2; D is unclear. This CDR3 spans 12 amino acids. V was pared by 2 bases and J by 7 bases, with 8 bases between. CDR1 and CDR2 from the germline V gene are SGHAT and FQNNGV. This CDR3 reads CASSLRGRGYTF. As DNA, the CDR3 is TGTGCCAGCAGCTTACGAGGACGTGGCTACACCTTC.

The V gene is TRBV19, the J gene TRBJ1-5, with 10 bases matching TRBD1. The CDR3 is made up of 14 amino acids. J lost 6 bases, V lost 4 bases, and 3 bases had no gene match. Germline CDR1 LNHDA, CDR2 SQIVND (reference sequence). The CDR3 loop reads CASSRGQGSQPQHF. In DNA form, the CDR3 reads TGTGCCAGTAGTAGGGGACAGGGGAGTCAGCCCCAGCATTTT. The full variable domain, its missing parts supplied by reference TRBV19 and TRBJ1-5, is DGGITQSPKYLFRKEGQNVTLSCEQNLNHDAMYWYRQDPGQGLRLIYYSQIVNDFQKGDIAEGYSVSREKKESFPLTVTSAQKNPTAFYLCASSRGQGSQPQHFGDGTRLSIL.

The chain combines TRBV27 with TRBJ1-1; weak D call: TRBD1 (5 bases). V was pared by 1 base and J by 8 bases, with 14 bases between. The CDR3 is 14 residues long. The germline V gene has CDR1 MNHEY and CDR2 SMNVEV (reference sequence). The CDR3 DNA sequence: TGTGCCAGCAGTTTATTCGGGGGTTCCCCAGAAGCTTTCTTT. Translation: CASSLFGGSPEAFF.

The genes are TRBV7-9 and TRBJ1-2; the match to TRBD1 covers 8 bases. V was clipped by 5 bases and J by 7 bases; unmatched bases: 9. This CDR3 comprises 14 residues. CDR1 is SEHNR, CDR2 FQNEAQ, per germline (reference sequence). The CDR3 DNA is TGTGCCAGCAGCCCCCCGGACAGGGTATTTGGCTACACCTTC. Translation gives CASSPPDRVFGYTF.

This CDR3 reads CASSSRGLTDTQYF. CDR3 bases: TGTGCCAGCAGCTCTAGGGGGCTAACAGATACGCAGTATTTT. This sequence joins TRBV7-9 and TRBJ2-3, with TRBD1 matching 7 bases. Germline-derived CDR1 and CDR2 are SEHNR and FQNEAQ (reference sequence). The CDR3 length is 14 residues. V shed 4 bases, J shed 3 bases, and the junction held 4 bases outside the gene matches.

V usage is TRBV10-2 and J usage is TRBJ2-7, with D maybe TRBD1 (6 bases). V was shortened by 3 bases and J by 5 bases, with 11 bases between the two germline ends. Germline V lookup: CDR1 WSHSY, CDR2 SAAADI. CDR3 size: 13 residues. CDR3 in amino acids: CASSETGNNEQYF. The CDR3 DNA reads TGCGCCAGCAGTGAAACAGGGAATAACGAGCAGTACTTC.

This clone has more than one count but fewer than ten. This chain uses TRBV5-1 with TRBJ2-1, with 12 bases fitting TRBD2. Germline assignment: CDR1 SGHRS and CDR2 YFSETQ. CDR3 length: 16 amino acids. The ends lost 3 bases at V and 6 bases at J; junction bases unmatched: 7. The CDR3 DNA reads TGCGCCAGCAGCTGGGACCTAGCGGGAGGGCCCAATGAGCAGTTCTTC. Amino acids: CASSWDLAGGPNEQFF.

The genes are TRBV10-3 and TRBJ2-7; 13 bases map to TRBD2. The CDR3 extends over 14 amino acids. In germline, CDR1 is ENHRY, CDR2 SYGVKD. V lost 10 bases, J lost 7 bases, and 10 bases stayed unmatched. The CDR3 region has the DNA TGTGCCACTGACACCGGGACTAGCGGGGAGGAGCAGTACTTC. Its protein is CATDTGTSGEEQYF.

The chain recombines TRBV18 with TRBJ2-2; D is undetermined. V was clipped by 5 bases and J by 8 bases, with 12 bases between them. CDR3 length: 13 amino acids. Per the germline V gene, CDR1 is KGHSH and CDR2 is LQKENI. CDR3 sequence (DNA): TGTGCCAGCTCAGTGTGGAAGGCGGGGGAGCTGTTTTTT. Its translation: CASSVWKAGELFF.

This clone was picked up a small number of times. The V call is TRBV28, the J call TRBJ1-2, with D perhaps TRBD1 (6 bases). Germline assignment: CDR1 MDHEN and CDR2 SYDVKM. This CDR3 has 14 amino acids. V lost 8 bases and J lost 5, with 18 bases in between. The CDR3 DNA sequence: TGTGCCAGCTCGGGGGGCCAAAGGGGTTATGGCTACACCTTC. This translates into CASSGGQRGYGYTF.

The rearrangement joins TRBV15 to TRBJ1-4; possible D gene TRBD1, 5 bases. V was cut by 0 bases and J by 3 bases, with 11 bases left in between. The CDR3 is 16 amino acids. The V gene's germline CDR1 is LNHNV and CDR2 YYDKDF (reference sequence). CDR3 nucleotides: TGTGCCACCAGCAGAGATTTTGCGACAGCTAATGAAAAACTGTTTTTT. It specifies CATSRDFATANEKLFF.

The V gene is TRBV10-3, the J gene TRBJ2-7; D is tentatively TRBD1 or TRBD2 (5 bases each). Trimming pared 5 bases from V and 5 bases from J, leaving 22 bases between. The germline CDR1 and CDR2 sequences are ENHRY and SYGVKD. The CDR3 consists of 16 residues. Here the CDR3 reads CAISQTGGYSGDEQYF. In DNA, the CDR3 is TGTGCCATCAGTCAAACAGGCGGTTACAGCGGTGACGAGCAGTACTTC.

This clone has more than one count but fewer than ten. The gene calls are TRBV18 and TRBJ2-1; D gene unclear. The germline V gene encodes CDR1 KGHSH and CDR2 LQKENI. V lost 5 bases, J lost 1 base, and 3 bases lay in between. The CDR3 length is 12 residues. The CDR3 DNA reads TGTGCCAGCTCAGCGTCCTACAATGAGCAGTTCTTC. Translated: CASSASYNEQFF.

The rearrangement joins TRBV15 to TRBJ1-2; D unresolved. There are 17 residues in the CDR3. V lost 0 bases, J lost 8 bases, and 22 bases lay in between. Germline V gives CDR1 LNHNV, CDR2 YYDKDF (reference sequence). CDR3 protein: CATSRDRSETTWRGYTF. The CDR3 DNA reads TGTGCCACCAGCAGAGATCGAAGCGAGACAACCTGGAGGGGCTACACCTTC.

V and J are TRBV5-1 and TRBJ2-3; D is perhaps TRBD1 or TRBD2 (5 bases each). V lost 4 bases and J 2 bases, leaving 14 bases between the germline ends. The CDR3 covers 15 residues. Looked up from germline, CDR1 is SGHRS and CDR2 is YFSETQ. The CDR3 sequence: CASSLSGPYTDTQYF. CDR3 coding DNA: TGCGCCAGCAGCCTGTCGGGGCCATACACAGATACGCAGTATTTT.

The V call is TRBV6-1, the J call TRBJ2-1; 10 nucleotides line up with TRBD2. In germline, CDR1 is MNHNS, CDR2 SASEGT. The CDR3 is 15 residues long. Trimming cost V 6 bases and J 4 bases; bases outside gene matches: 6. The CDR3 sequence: CASSPTSGVYNEQFF. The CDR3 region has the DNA TGTGCCAGCAGCCCCACTAGCGGGGTATACAATGAGCAGTTCTTC.

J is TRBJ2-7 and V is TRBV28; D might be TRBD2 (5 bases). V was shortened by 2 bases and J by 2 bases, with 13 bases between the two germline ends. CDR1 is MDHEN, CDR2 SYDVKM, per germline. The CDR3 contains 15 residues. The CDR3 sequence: CASSLRLGGTYEQYF. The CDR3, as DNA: TGTGCCAGCAGTTTAAGGCTCGGAGGTACCTACGAGCAGTACTTC.